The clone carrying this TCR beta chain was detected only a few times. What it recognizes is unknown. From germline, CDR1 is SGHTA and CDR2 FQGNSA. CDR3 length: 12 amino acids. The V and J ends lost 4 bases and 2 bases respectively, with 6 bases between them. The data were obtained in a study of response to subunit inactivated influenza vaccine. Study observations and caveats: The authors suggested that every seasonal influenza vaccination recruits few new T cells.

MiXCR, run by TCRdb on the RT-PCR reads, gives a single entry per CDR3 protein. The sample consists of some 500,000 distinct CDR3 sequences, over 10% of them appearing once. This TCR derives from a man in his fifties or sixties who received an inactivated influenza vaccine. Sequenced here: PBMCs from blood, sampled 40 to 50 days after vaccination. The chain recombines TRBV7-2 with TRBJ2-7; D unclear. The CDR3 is CASSSDPYEQYF. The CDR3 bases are TGTGCCAGCAGCTCCGACCCCTACGAGCAGTACTTC.